These 8 T cell receptor beta chains came from one sample sequenced in a study of blood T cell repertoires in COVID-19. The method was immunoSEQ multiplex PCR; TCRdb's version includes in-frame clones alone and lacks a portion of them. The sample records some 460,000 clones, about nine tenths being singletons. The sequenced material came from PBMCs or T cells enriched from blood (not recorded which). These receptors were collected from a woman younger than 35 who had recovered from COVID-19.

This clone appeared once. The J gene is TRBJ1-2, the V gene TRBV30; perhaps TRBD1 as D (5 bases). V shed 4 bases and J shed 2 bases, with 11 bases lying between them. The CDR3 totals 13 residues. The germline V gene has CDR1 GTSNPN and CDR2 SVGIG (reference sequence). Written as DNA, the CDR3 is TGTGCCTGGACCCTGACAGCGAACTATGGCTACACCTTC. It translates to CAWTLTANYGYTF. The full variable domain, its missing parts supplied by reference TRBV30 and TRBJ1-2, is SQTIHQWPATLVQPVGSPLSLECTVEGTSNPNLYWYRQAAGRGLQLLFYSVGIGQISSEVPQNLSASRPQDRQFILSSKKLLLSDSGFYLCAWTLTANYGYTFGSGTRLTVV.

The chain couples TRBV11-2 to TRBJ1-1, with a tentative D call TRBD1 (5 bases). V was cut by 4 bases and J by 0 bases, with 9 bases left in between. In germline, CDR1 is SGHAT, CDR2 FQNNGV. This CDR3 contains 14 residues. This chain's CDR3 is CASSSDRLNTEAFF. The CDR3 DNA is TGTGCCAGCAGCTCCGACAGATTGAACACTGAAGCTTTCTTT.

V usage is TRBV5-1 and J usage is TRBJ2-1, with D possibly being TRBD2 (6 bases). V was clipped by 4 bases and J by 8 bases, with 19 bases between them. CDR1 is SGHRS, CDR2 YFSETQ, per germline. This CDR3 spans 15 amino acids. DNA for the CDR3: TGCGCCAGCAGCCCAAGGGGACTCGGTCAGGATGAGCAGTTCTTC. Its protein is CASSPRGLGQDEQFF. Looking up the rest from reference TRBV5-1 and TRBJ2-1 gives the full variable domain: KAGVTQTPRYLIKTRGQQVTLSCSPISGHRSVSWYQQTPGQGLQFLFEYFSETQRNKGNFPGRFSGRQFSNSRSEMNVSTLELGDSALYLCASSPRGLGQDEQFFGPGTRLTVL.

The rearrangement joins TRBV5-1 to TRBJ1-1; 9 bases align to TRBD1. This CDR3 is 16 amino acids long. The germline gives CDR1 SGHRS, CDR2 YFSETQ. V shed 2 bases and J 4 bases; nucleotides not matched to a gene: 9. Written as DNA, the CDR3 is TGCGCCAGCAGCTTCGCACAGGGGGCGAGAGGCACTGAAGCTTTCTTT. It encodes CASSFAQGARGTEAFF.

The genes are TRBV5-5 and TRBJ2-4, with a possible D match to TRBD2 (5 bases). Trimming took off 0 bases at V and 8 bases at J, with 15 bases between the two ends. CDR3 length equals 15 residues. Germline CDR1 and CDR2: SGHKS and YYEKEE (reference sequence). The CDR3 coding sequence is TGTGCCAGCAGCTTGGTGTCGGGCCCCGGGGACATTCAGTACTTC. Amino acids: CASSLVSGPGDIQYF.

V gene TRBV18 combines with J gene TRBJ2-3; D may be TRBD1 (6 bases). V dropped 4 bases and J dropped 6 bases, with 14 bases sitting between them. The CDR3 runs 14 residues. Germline values: CDR1 KGHSH, CDR2 LQKENI. CDR3 sequence: CASSHKQGWDTQYF. CDR3 nucleotides: TGTGCCAGCTCACACAAACAGGGTTGGGATACGCAGTATTTT.

The chain combines TRBV7-2 with TRBJ1-1; possibly TRBD1 for D (5 bases). CDR1 is SGHTA and CDR2 is FQGNSA in the germline V gene. The V and J ends lost 3 bases and 1 base respectively, with 12 bases between them. This CDR3 spans 15 amino acids. In DNA form, the CDR3 reads TGTGCCAGCAGCTTTAGGGGATGGGGGAACACTGAAGCTTTCTTT. Protein sequence: CASSFRGWGNTEAFF. Complete variable domain (other parts from reference TRBV7-2 and TRBJ1-1): GAGVSQSPSNKVTEKGKDVELRCDPISGHTALYWYRQSLGQGLEFLIYFQGNSAPDKSGLPSDRFSAERTGGSVSTLTIQRTQQEDSAVYLCASSFRGWGNTEAFFGQGTRLTVV.

This chain uses TRBV5-4 with TRBJ2-7; D unclear. Germline V lookup: CDR1 SGHNT, CDR2 YYREEE (reference sequence). The V gene lost 2 bases and the J gene lost 0 bases, with 9 bases spanning the gap. The CDR3 has 14 residues. The CDR3, as DNA: TGTGCCAGCAGCTTCGACTTGAGCTCCTACGAGCAGTACTTC. Translated, it gives CASSFDLSSYEQYF.